A selection of T cell receptor beta chains follows, all from one sample in a study of breast tumors, draining lymph nodes, adjacent tissues. TCRdb redid the calling of the multiplex PCR reads with MiXCR, one entry per CDR3 protein. The sample contains tens of thousands of distinct CDR3 sequences, approximately 37% of which appear only once. The sequencing input was breast tumor tissue. These TCRs come from a female donor with breast cancer. Some clones in this sample may be carry-over from other donors' samples. Both conserved end residues are part of each CDR3. Fields, in order: J gene, V gene, D gene, clone size, CDR3 DNA, CDR3 protein. D genes are given only for firm matches. For some rows the clone size is stated as once, few or many, or as a class when expanded; others skip it.

J: TRBJ2-5; V: TRBV7-9; D: -; size: many; DNA: TGTGCCAGCAGCTTAACGGGGGCGGTAGGGGGCCAAGAGACCCAGTACTTC; CDR3: CASSLTGAVGGQETQYF
J: TRBJ2-3; V: TRBV2; D: TRBD1; size: once; DNA: TGTGCCAGCAGCGAGACAGGGATGAGCACAGATACGCAGTATTTT; CDR3: CASSETGMSTDTQYF
J: TRBJ2-7; V: TRBV5-1; D: -; size: -; DNA: TGCGCCAGCAGCTTGGGCCCACTCGCCCGGGACACCCCCTACGGGCAGTACTTC; CDR3: CASSLGPLARDTPYGQYF
J: TRBJ2-1; V: TRBV5-4; D: TRBD2; size: many; DNA: TGTGCCAGCAGCTTTATAGCGGGAGAACACAATGAGCAGTTCTTC; CDR3: CASSFIAGEHNEQFF
J: TRBJ2-3; V: TRBV20-1; D: -; size: -; DNA: TGCAGTGCCCGAGGTGGCGGGACGATCACAGATACGCAGTATTTT; CDR3: CSARGGGTITDTQYF
J: TRBJ2-1; V: TRBV11-3; D: TRBD2; size: many; DNA: TGTGCCAGCAGCCCAGGGACTAGCGGGACCGCCTACAATGAGCAGTTCTTC; CDR3: CASSPGTSGTAYNEQFF
J: TRBJ2-5; V: TRBV10-3; D: TRBD2; size: -; DNA: TGTGCCATCGGTGGGCTAGCGGGAGACACGCGGGAGACCCAGTACTTC; CDR3: CAIGGLAGDTRETQYF
J: TRBJ2-7; V: TRBV6-1; D: -; size: many; DNA: TGTGCCAGCAGTGTGGGGCAGGCCTACGAGCAGTACTTC; CDR3: CASSVGQAYEQYF
J: TRBJ2-7; V: TRBV20-1; D: TRBD1; size: once; DNA: TGCAGTGCTTTCGCCGGGACAGGGCTCTACGAGCAGTACTTC; CDR3: CSAFAGTGLYEQYF
J: TRBJ2-5; V: TRBV20-1; D: TRBD2; size: many; DNA: TGCAGTGCTAGAAATCTAGCGGAGCTAGAGACCCAGTACTTC; CDR3: CSARNLAELETQYF
J: TRBJ2-1; V: TRBV2; D: TRBD2; size: many; DNA: TGTGCCAGCAGCGCTAGTGGACTAGCGGGAGGATACAATGAGCAGTTCTTC; CDR3: CASSASGLAGGYNEQFF
J: TRBJ2-2; V: TRBV30; D: -; size: -; DNA: TGTGCCTGGAATCCGGGTTCGAACACCGGGGAGCTGTTTTTT; CDR3: CAWNPGSNTGELFF
J: TRBJ2-7; V: TRBV5-1; D: -; size: -; DNA: TGCGCCAGCGGCGCCGGGACTCGTCAGGGCTACGAGCAGTACTTC; CDR3: CASGAGTRQGYEQYF
J: TRBJ2-1; V: TRBV7-6; D: -; size: -; DNA: TGTGCCAGCAGCTTAGCAAGAGTTAGCGCCGGAGGTAGTAATGAGCAGTTCTTC; CDR3: CASSLARVSAGGSNEQFF
J: TRBJ2-3; V: TRBV11-2; D: TRBD2; size: -; DNA: TGTGCCAGCAGCTTAGGGACTAGCGGGATGTCAGATACGCAGTATTTT; CDR3: CASSLGTSGMSDTQYF
J: TRBJ1-2; V: TRBV30; D: TRBD1; size: -; DNA: TGTGCCTGGAGAGGACAGGCGAACTATGGCTACACCTTC; CDR3: CAWRGQANYGYTF
J: TRBJ2-1; V: TRBV2; D: TRBD2; size: -; DNA: TGTGCCAGCAAAAAGACTAGCGGGAGCTCCTACAATGAGCAGTTCTTC; CDR3: CASKKTSGSSYNEQFF
J: TRBJ2-3; V: TRBV7-7; D: TRBD2; size: many; DNA: TGTGCTAGCAGCTCCCTGACTAGCGGGAGCGAAAGTGGGTGCACAGATACGCAGTATTTT; CDR3: CASSSLTSGSESGCTDTQYF
J: TRBJ1-2; V: TRBV10-3; D: -; size: many; DNA: TGTGCCATCAACCGGGACGGGAACTATGGCTACACCTTC; CDR3: CAINRDGNYGYTF
J: TRBJ2-5; V: TRBV28; D: -; size: -; DNA: TGTGCCAGCCGAAATGAGCGGGCCGTTCAAGAGACCCAGTACTTC; CDR3: CASRNERAVQETQYF
J: TRBJ2-7; V: TRBV5-1; D: -; size: many; DNA: TGCGCCAGCAGCTTGCGACAAAAATCCTACGAGCAGTACTTC; CDR3: CASSLRQKSYEQYF